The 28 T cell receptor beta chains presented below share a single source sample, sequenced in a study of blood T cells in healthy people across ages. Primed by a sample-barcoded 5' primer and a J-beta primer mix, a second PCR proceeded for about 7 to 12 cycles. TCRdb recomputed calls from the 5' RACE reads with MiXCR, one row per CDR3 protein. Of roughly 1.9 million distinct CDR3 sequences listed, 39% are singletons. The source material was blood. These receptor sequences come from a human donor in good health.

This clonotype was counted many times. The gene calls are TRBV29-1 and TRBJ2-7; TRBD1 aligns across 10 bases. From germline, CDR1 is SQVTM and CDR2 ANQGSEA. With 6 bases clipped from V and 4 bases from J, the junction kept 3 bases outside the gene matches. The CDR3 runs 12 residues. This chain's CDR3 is CSVRDRGYEQYF. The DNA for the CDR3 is TGCAGCGTCCGGGACAGGGGATACGAGCAGTACTTC.

The CDR3 bases are TGTGCCACCTCTGCGGACGAGCAGTACTTC. It translates to CATSADEQYF. The chain has TRBV10-3 and TRBJ2-7; no clear D gene. From germline, CDR1 is ENHRY and CDR2 SYGVKD. The CDR3 runs to 10 residues. Trimming took off 10 bases at V and 5 bases at J, with 9 bases between the two ends.

The CDR3 reads CASNLNRGPNTEAFF. The CDR3 DNA reads TGTGCCAGCAACCTAAACAGGGGACCGAACACTGAAGCTTTCTTT. The V and J genes are TRBV7-2 and TRBJ1-1; TRBD1 agrees at 7 bases. Germline CDR1 SGHTA, CDR2 FQGNSA. The length of the CDR3 is 15 residues. V lost 7 bases to trimming and J lost 1 base; unmatched junction nucleotides: 9.

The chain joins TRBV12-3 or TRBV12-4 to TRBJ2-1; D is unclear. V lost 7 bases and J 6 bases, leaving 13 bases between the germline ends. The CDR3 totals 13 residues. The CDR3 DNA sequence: TGTGCCAGCACCACCAGTGGGCTCAATGAGCAGTTCTTC. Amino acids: CASTTSGLNEQFF.

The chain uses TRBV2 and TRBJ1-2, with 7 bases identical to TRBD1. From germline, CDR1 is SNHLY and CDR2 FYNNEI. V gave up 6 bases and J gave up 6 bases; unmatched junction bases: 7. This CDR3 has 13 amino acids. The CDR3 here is CASSRGQSDGYTF. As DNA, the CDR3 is TGTGCCAGCAGCAGGGGACAGTCCGATGGCTACACCTTC.

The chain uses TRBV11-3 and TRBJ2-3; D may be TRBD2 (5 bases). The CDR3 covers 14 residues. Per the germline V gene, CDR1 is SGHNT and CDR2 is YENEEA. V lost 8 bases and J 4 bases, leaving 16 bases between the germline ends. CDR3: CASSRAEGADTQYF. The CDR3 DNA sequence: TGTGCCAGCTCCCGGGCAGAGGGAGCAGATACGCAGTATTTT.

For the CDR3, the DNA is TGTGCCAGCAGTGACGTTCGGCGGAGAGATACGCAGTATTTT. Translated: CASSDVRRRDTQYF. V gene TRBV6-1 combines with J gene TRBJ2-3; D gene uncertain. Trimming removed 3 bases from V and 5 bases from J, with 12 bases in between. This CDR3 is 14 amino acids long. CDR1 is MNHNS and CDR2 is SASEGT in the germline V gene.

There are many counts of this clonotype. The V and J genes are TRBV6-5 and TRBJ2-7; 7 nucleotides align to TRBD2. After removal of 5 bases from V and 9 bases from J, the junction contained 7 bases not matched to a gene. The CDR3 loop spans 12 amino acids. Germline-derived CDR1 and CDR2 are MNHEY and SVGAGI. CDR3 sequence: CASSPPGGPQYF. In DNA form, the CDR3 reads TGTGCCAGCAGTCCCCCGGGGGGTCCGCAGTACTTC.

This CDR3 is CAISQDTLGDEQFF. For the CDR3, the DNA is TGTGCCATCAGCCAGGACACCTTGGGCGATGAGCAGTTCTTC. V gene TRBV10-3 combines with J gene TRBJ2-1; a weak D match, TRBD1 (5 bases). The CDR3 has 14 residues. Per germline, CDR1 ENHRY and CDR2 SYGVKD. Trimming stripped 6 bases from V and 8 bases from J, with 17 bases between.

The CDR3 loop is CASSLEGIHTGELFF. The CDR3 DNA is TGTGCCAGCAGCTTAGAGGGGATCCACACCGGGGAGCTGTTTTTT. The chain couples TRBV7-6 to TRBJ2-2; tentatively, D is TRBD1 (5 bases). The germline V gene has CDR1 SGHVS and CDR2 FNYEAQ. The CDR3 sequence is 15 residues long. Trimming stripped 1 base from V and 3 bases from J, with 9 bases between.

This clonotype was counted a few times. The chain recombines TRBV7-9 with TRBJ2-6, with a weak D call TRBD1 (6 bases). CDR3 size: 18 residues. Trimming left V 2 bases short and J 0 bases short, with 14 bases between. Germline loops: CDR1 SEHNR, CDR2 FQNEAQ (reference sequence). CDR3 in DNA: TGTGCCAGCAGCTTAACAGGGCTCTCGGCCTCTGGGGCCAACGTCCTGACTTTC. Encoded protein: CASSLTGLSASGANVLTF.

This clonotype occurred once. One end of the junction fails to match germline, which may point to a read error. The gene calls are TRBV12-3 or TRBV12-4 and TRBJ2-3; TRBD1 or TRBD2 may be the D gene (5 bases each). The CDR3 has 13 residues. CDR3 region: CASSGMGTGTQYF. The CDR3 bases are TGTGCCAGCTCGGGGATGGGCACAGGTACGCAGTATTTT.

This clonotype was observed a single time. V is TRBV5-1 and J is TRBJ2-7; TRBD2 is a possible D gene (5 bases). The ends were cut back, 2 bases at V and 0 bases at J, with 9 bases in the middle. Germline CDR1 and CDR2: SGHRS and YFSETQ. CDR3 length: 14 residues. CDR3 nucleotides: TGCGCCAGCAGCTTTACTAGAAACTCCTACGAGCAGTACTTC. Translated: CASSFTRNSYEQYF.

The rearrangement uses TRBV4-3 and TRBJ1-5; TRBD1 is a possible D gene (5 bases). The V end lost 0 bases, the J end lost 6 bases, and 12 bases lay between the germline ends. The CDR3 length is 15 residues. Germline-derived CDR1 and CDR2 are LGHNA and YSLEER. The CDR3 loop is CASSQDIGGVQPQHF. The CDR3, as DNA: TGCGCCAGCAGCCAAGATATTGGGGGGGTTCAGCCCCAGCATTTT.

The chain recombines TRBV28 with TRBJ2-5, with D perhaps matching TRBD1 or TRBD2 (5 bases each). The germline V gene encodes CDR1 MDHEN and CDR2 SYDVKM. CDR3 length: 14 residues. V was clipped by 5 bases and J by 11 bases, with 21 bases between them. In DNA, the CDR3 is TGTGCCAGCAGTCCCGGGACGTGGGCCTGGGAGCAGTACTTC. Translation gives CASSPGTWAWEQYF.

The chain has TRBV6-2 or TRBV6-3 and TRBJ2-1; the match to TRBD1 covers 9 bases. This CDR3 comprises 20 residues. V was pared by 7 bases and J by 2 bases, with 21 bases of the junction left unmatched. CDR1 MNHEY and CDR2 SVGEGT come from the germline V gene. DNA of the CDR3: TGTGCCAGCAAGGGCCAAACCGCTCGGTCCGGGACAGGGCCCTACAATGAGCAGTTCTTC. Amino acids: CASKGQTARSGTGPYNEQFF.

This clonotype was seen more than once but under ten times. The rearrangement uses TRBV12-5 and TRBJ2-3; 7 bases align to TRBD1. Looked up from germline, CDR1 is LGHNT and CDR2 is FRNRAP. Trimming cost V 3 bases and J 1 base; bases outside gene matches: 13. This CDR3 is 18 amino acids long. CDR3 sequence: CASGFTTGKWSGTDTQYF. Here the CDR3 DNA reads TGTGCTAGTGGTTTTACGACAGGGAAGTGGAGCGGCACAGATACGCAGTATTTT.

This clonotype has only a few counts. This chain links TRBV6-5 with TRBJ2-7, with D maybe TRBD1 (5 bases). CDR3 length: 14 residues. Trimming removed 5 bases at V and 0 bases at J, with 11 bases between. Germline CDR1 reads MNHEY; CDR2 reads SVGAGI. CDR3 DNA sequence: TGTGCCAGCAGTCGACAGTTTAACTCCTACGAGCAGTACTTC. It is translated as CASSRQFNSYEQYF.

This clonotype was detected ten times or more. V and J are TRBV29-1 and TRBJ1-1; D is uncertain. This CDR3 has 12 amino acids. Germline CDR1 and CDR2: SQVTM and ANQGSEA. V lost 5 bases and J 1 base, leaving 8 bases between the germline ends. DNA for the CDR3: TGCAGCGTTTCGCTACCGAACACTGAAGCTTTCTTT. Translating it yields CSVSLPNTEAFF.

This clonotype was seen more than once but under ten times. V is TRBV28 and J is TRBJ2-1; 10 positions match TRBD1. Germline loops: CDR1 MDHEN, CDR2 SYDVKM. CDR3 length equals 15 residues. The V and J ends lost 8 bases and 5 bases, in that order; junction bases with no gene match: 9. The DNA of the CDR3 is TGTGCCAGCGCTTCGGCCGGGACAGGGGACAATGAGCAGTTCTTC. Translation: CASASAGTGDNEQFF.

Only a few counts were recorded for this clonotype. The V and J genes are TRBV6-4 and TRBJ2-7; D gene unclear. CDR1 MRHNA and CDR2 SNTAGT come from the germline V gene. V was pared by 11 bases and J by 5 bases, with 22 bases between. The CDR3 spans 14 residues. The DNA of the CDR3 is TGTGCCCGCTCTTCGTGTAGGGCGAAAGACGAGCAGTACTTC. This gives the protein CARSSCRAKDEQYF.

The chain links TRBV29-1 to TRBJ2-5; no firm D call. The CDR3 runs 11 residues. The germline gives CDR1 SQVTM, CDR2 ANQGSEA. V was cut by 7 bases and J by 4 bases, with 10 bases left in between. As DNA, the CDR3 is TGCAGCGCCCACGCCGGAGAGACCCAGTACTTC. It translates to CSAHAGETQYF. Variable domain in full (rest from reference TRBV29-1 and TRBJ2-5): SAVISQKPSRDICQRGTSLTIQCQVDSQVTMMFWYRQQPGQSLTLIATANQGSEATYESGFVIDKFPISRPNLTFSTLTVSNMSPEDSSIYLCSAHAGETQYFGPGTRLLVL.

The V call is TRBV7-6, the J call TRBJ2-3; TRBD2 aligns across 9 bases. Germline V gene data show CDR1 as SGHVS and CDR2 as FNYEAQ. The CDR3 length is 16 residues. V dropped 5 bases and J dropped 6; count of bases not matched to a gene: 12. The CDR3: CASSLTSGLARDTQYF. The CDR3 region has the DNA TGTGCCAGCAGCCTCACATCGGGACTAGCAAGGGATACGCAGTATTTT.

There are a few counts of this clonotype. The CDR3 bases are TGTGCCAGCAGTGATGGGGGCAGCAGCTCCTACGAGCAGTACTTC. This encodes CASSDGGSSSYEQYF. The chain recombines TRBV6-1 with TRBJ2-7, with D tentatively TRBD1 (6 bases). The CDR3 extends over 15 amino acids. V was trimmed by 3 bases and J by 0 bases, leaving 12 bases between them. Germline V gene data show CDR1 as MNHNS and CDR2 as SASEGT.

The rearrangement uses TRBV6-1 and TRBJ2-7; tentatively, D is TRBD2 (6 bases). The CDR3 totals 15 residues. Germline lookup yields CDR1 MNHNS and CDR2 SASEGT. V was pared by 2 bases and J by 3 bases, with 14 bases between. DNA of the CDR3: TGTGCCAGCAGTGAACCGGGACTCGGCGTCTACGAGCAGTACTTC. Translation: CASSEPGLGVYEQYF.

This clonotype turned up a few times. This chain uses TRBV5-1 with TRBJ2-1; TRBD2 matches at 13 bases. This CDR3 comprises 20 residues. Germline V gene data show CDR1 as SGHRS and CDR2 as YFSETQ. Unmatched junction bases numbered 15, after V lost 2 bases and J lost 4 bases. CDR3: CASSFVRGLAGVKPYNEQFF. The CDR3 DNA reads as TGCGCCAGCAGCTTCGTCCGAGGACTAGCGGGGGTTAAGCCTTACAATGAGCAGTTCTTC.

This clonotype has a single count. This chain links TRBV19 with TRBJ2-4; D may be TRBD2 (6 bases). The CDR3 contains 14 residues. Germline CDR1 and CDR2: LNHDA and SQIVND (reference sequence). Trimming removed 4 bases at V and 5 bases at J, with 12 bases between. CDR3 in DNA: TGTGCCAGTAGTACCCAGCGGGTGGAAAACATTCAGTACTTC. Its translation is CASSTQRVENIQYF.

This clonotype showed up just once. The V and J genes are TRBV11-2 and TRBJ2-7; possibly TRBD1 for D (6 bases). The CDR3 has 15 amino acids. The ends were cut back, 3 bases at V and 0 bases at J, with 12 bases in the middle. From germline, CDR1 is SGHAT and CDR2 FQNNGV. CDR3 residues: CASSLGHQASYEQYF. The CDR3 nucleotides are TGTGCCAGCAGCTTGGGACACCAAGCCTCCTACGAGCAGTACTTC. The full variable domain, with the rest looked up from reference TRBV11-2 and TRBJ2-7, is EAGVAQSPRYKIIEKRQSVAFWCNPISGHATLYWYQQILGQGPKLLIQFQNNGVVDDSQLPKDRFSAERLKGVDSTLKIQPAKLEDSAVYLCASSLGHQASYEQYFGPGTRLTVT.